The subject of this entry is one TCR beta chain. The antigen is unknown. V gave up 4 bases and J gave up 2 bases; unmatched junction bases: 6. Germline-derived CDR1 and CDR2 are SGHAT and FQNNGV. This CDR3 is built from 15 residues. Naive CD8 populations comprised CD45RO-negative cells positively selected for CCR7, excluding terminally differentiated effector memory CD45RA+ cells. These data belong to a study of shared clonotypes between healthy human individuals. The overall study: Aged 18 to 49, the donors were a couple of women and a few men. Per donor, three plates held CD4 naive cells, three held CD4 memory, two held CD8 naive and one held CD8 memory. Regarding the study as a whole: Represented diversity, genetic and exposure-history alike, was limited by few donors. Lower generation probabilities were found for non-shared clonotypes than for those shared by all four donors.

The repertoire was sequenced with immunoSEQ multiplex PCR; TCRdb's copy has only in-frame clones and lacks some. The profile shows roughly 570,000 clones, 95% to 98% of them singletons. The sequencing sample was made of naive CD8+ T cells sorted from blood. This chain uses TRBV11-2 with TRBJ2-7; 9 bases agree with TRBD1. The source of this sequence is a man younger than 40 in good health. DNA of the CDR3: TGTGCCAGCAGCTCACACCGGGACAGGGCCTACGAGCAGTACTTC. Translating gives CASSSHRDRAYEQYF.